This T cell receptor (beta chain) was identified during a study of blood T cells in healthy people across ages. Next came a second PCR, run for roughly 6 to 11 cycles, which used a sample-barcoded 5' primer along with a J-beta primer mix. Each CDR3 protein is one row after TCRdb ran MiXCR on the 5' RACE reads. The table lists about a million distinct CDR3 sequences, about 53% of them singletons. General study findings and limits: A roughly linear fall in TCR beta diversity per million T cells was seen with increasing age.

CDR3 size: 14 residues. From germline, CDR1 is DFQATT and CDR2 SNEGSKA (reference sequence). As concerns this clonotype: Its antigen is not known. The junction shows a germline mismatch at one end, possibly a read error.

Aged roughly 6 to 100, donors were systemically healthy Caucasians from Russia. Samples had at least 7 million PBMCs isolated from them. RNA extraction gave at least 6 micrograms of total RNA per sample. What was sequenced was blood. The sequence was collected from a woman in her sixties or seventies in good health. This chain joins TRBV20-1 and TRBJ2-5; maybe TRBD2 (5 bases). The CDR3 DNA reads as TGCAGTACTAGAGATGAAGGAAACCAAGAGACCCAGTACTTC. This encodes CSTRDEGNQETQYF.